This T cell receptor (beta chain) was observed in a study of CXCR3-negative and CXCR3-positive naive CD8 T cells. In the study overall: Summed over all libraries, TRB reads came to about 130 million, with about 1.5 +/- 0.3 million per library.

Preparation of TRB cDNA libraries relied on 5' RACE carrying UMI labels. One entry per CDR3 protein, without DNA, is what TCRdb gives after re-calling the 5' RACE reads. The sample spans roughly 93,000 distinct CDR3 sequences; the ten largest clones claim 1.1%. Regarding the study as a whole: CXCR3-positive naive cells carried more hydrophobic TRB CDR3s than CXCR3-negative naive cells did.

Remarks on this clonotype: Its specificity is not known.

Identification of naive CD8+ T cells rested on CD45RO-CCR7+CD27+CD95- status. The TCR was taken from a human donor in good health. Some clones in this sample may be carry-over from other donors' samples. The sample was naive CXCR3+ CD8+ T cells from blood. Subset of the sample: CD45RO-CCR7+CD27+CD95- naive CD8+ T cells expressing CXCR3 (TNR3+).

This chain's CDR3 is CASTLYGFEQFF. The chain joins TRBV12-3 or TRBV12-4 to TRBJ2-1. This CDR3 region has 12 residues.